One sample yielded the 11 T cell receptor beta chains listed below, sequenced in a study of T cell changes during pregnancy in multiple sclerosis. Sequenced by immunoSEQ multiplex PCR; TCRdb stores in-frame clones only, minus some. The sample consists of 45,000 to 55,000 clones, 88% of them appearing once. Specimen: CD4+ T cells from peripheral blood mononuclear cells, collected in the second trimester of pregnancy. The receptors were sampled from a female donor with multiple sclerosis, enrolled in a pregnancy study.

For this clone: Germline and junction disagree at one end, which may indicate a read error. CDR3 nucleotide sequence: TGTGCCAGCAGCCTAGAAGGGGGGGTCCTACCCCAGCATTTT. Its protein is CASSLEGGVLPQHF. The V gene is TRBV11-2, the J gene TRBJ1-5, with D possibly TRBD1 on 6 matching bases. There are 14 residues in the CDR3. Germline CDR1 reads SGHAT; CDR2 reads FQNNGV.

This chain links TRBV28 with TRBJ2-7; TRBD1 matches at 8 bases. This CDR3 contains 15 residues. Germline V gene sequence: CDR1 MDHEN, CDR2 SYDVKM. J gave up 4 bases and V 2 bases, and 7 bases lay outside the gene matches. In DNA, the CDR3 is TGTGCCAGCAGTTTAGGTCCGGACAGGGTATACGAGCAGTACTTC. This gives the protein CASSLGPDRVYEQYF. Complete variable domain (other parts from reference TRBV28 and TRBJ2-7): DVKVTQSSRYLVKRTGEKVFLECVQDMDHENMFWYRQDPGLGLRLIYFSYDVKMKEKGDIPEGYSVSREKKERFSLILESASTNQTSMYLCASSLGPDRVYEQYFGPGTRLTVT.

A single count supports this clone. J is TRBJ2-5 and V is TRBV9; D perhaps matches TRBD1 (6 bases). The CDR3 is 12 amino acids. V lost 7 bases, J lost 3 bases, and 10 bases lay in between. Germline CDR1 and CDR2: SGDLS and YYNGEE. The CDR3 sequence: CASGGWEETQYF. The CDR3 bases are TGTGCCAGCGGGGGCTGGGAAGAGACCCAGTACTTC.

This rearrangement joins TRBV6-1 to TRBJ2-1; the match to TRBD2 covers 10 bases. V was clipped by 6 bases and J by 3 bases; unmatched bases: 2. The CDR3 length is 14 residues. Germline V lookup: CDR1 MNHNS, CDR2 SASEGT. The DNA for the CDR3 is TGTGCCAGCAGGGTAGCGGGGGGCTACAATGAGCAGTTCTTC. The encoded protein is CASRVAGGYNEQFF.

This chain links TRBV19 with TRBJ1-2, with 11 bases lining up with TRBD1. CDR3 length equals 15 residues. The junction had 2 bases not matched to a gene; V was cut back by 5 bases and J by 0 bases. The germline CDR1 and CDR2 sequences are LNHDA and SQIVND (reference sequence). CDR3 bases: TGTGCCAGTAGTCCGGGACAGGGGGCTAACTATGGCTACACCTTC. This codes for CASSPGQGANYGYTF.

The chain couples TRBV11-3 to TRBJ2-5; TRBD1 agrees at 8 bases. Germline assignment: CDR1 SGHNT and CDR2 YENEEA. After removal of 6 bases from V and 0 bases from J, the junction contained 3 bases not matched to a gene. This CDR3 is 14 amino acids long. In DNA, the CDR3 is TGTGCCAGCAGTCGACAGGGGTACCAAGAGACCCAGTACTTC. Translating it yields CASSRQGYQETQYF.

J is TRBJ2-1 and V is TRBV5-4; 8 bases line up with TRBD2. From germline, CDR1 is SGHNT and CDR2 YYREEE (reference sequence). The J segment lost 5 bases and the V segment lost 4 bases, leaving 11 bases of the junction unmatched. The CDR3 is 16 amino acids. The CDR3 bases are TGTGCCAGCAGCCCCCGGGGGGGGGCAGGGGACAATGAGCAGTTCTTC. Encoded protein: CASSPRGGAGDNEQFF.

This clone was recorded a few times. The chain links TRBV19 to TRBJ2-3; 8 bases agree with TRBD2. Germline loops: CDR1 LNHDA, CDR2 SQIVND (reference sequence). J lost 1 base, V lost 1 base, and 4 bases had no gene match. This CDR3 spans 16 amino acids. CDR3 in amino acids: CASSIAGGPGTDTQYF. In DNA, the CDR3 is TGTGCCAGTAGTATAGCGGGAGGGCCGGGCACAGATACGCAGTATTTT.

Worth noting for this clone: Other DNA sequences in the sample encode the same CDR3. V usage is TRBV29-1 and J usage is TRBJ1-1; 10 bases fit TRBD1. Trimming cost V 1 base and J 4 bases; bases outside gene matches: 0. The CDR3 is 13 amino acids. CDR1 and CDR2 (germline): SQVTM, ANQGSEA. CDR3 in DNA: TGCAGCGTTGAAGGGACAGGGGGCACTGAAGCTTTCTTT. Protein product: CSVEGTGGTEAFF.

The chain uses TRBV29-1 and TRBJ2-7; D is ambiguous. CDR1 and CDR2 (germline): SQVTM, ANQGSEA. The CDR3 has 12 amino acids. V dropped 2 bases and J dropped 4 bases, with 9 bases sitting between them. The CDR3 region has the DNA TGCAGCGTTGAACAGGAAGATTACGAGCAGTACTTC. Protein sequence: CSVEQEDYEQYF.

The chain couples TRBV19 to TRBJ2-2; D possibly corresponds to TRBD1 (5 bases). V was cut by 6 bases and J by 5 bases, with 10 bases left in between. The CDR3 is made up of 13 amino acids. Per the germline V gene, CDR1 is LNHDA and CDR2 is SQIVND (reference sequence). In DNA form, the CDR3 reads TGTGCCAGTAGGGCCCAGGGAACCGGGGAGCTGTTTTTT. Protein sequence: CASRAQGTGELFF.